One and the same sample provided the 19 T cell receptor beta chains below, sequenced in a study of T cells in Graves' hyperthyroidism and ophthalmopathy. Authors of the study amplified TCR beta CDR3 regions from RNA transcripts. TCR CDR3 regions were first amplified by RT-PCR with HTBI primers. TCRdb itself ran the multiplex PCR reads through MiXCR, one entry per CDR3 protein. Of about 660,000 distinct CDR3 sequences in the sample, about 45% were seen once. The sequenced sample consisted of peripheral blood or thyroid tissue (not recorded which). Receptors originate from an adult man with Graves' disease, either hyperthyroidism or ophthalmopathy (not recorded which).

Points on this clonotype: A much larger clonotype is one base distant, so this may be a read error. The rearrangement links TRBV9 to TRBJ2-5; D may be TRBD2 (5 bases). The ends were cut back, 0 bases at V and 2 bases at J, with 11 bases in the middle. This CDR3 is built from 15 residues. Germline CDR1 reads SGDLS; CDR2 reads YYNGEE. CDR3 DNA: TGTGCCAGCAGCGTAGTAGTGGGAGCACAAGAGACCCAGTACTTC. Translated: CASSVVVGAQETQYF.

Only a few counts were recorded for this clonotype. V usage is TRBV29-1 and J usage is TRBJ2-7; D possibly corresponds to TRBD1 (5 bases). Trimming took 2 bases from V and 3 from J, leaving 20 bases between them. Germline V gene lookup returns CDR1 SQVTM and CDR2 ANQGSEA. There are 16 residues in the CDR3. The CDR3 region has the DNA TGCAGCGTTGAATCCGGCAGGGCGATTGGCTACTACGAGCAGTACTTC. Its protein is CSVESGRAIGYYEQYF.

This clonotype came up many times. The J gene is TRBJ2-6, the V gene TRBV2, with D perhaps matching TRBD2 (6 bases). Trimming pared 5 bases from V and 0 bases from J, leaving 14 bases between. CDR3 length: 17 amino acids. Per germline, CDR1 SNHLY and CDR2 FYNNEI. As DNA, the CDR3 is TGTGCCAGCAGTTGGAGGGGCTCGAGCTCTGGGGCCAACGTCCTGACTTTC. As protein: CASSWRGSSSGANVLTF.

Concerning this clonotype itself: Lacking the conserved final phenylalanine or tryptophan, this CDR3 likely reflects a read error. The CDR3 loop is CASSSDRLGTEAFL. Here the CDR3 DNA reads TGTGCCAGTAGTTCGGACAGACTGGGAACTGAAGCTTTCCTT. The chain links TRBV19 to TRBJ1-1, with D perhaps matching TRBD1 (6 bases). With 5 bases removed from V and 5 bases from J, the gap between germline ends came to 15 bases. The CDR3 runs to 14 residues. Germline V CDR1 and CDR2: LNHDA, SQIVND (reference sequence).

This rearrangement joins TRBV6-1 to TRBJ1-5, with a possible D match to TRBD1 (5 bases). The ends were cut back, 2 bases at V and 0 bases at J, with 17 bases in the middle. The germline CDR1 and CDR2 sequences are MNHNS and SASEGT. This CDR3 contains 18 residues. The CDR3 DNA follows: TGTGCCAGCAGTGAAACAGGTAGCAAGCCCAATAGCAATCAGCCCCAGCATTTT. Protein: CASSETGSKPNSNQPQHF.

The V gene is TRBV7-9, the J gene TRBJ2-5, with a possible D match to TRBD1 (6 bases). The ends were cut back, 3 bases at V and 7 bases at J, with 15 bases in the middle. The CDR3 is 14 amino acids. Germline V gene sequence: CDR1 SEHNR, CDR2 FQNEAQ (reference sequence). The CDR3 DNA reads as TGTGCCAGCAGCTTGGGGACATGGAAAGGGACCCAGTACTTC. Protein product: CASSLGTWKGTQYF.

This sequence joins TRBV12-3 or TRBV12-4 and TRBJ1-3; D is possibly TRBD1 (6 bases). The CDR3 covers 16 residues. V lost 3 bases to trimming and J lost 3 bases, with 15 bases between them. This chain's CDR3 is CASSFNGQFVGNTIYF. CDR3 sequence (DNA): TGTGCCAGCAGTTTCAATGGACAGTTCGTTGGAAACACCATATATTTT.

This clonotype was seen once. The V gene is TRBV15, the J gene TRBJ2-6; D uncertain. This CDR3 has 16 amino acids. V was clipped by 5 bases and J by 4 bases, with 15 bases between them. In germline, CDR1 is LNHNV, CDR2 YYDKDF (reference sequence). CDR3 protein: CATSPDGLEGANVLTF. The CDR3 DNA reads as TGTGCCACCAGCCCGGATGGTTTGGAAGGGGCCAACGTCCTGACTTTC.

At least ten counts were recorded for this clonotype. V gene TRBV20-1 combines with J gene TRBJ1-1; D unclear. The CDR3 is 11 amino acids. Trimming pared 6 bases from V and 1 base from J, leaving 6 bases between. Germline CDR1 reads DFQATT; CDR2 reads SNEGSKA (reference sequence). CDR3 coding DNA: TGCAGTGCAAGGAAGAACACTGAAGCTTTCTTT. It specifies CSARKNTEAFF.

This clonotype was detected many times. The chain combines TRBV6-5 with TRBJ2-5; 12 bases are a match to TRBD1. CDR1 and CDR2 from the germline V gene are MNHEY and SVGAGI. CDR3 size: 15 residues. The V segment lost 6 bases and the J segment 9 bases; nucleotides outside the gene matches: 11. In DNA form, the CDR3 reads TGTGCCAGCAGGGAGGGACAGGGGGCCTGGTCCCCCCAGTACTTC. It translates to CASREGQGAWSPQYF.

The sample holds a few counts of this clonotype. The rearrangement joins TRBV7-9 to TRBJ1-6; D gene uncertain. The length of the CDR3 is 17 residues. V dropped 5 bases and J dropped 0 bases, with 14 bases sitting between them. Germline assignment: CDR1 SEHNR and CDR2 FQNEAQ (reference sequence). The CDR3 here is CASSQEGRSSYNSPLHF. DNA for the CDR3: TGTGCCAGCAGCCAAGAGGGCCGGAGCTCCTATAATTCACCCCTCCACTTT.

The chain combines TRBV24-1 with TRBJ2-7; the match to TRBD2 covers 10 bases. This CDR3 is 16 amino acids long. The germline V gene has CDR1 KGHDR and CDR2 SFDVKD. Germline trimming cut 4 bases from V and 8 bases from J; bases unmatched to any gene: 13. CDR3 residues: CATSDPGPGTSEKQYF. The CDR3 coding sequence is TGTGCCACCAGTGACCCCGGACCAGGGACTAGCGAGAAGCAGTACTTC.

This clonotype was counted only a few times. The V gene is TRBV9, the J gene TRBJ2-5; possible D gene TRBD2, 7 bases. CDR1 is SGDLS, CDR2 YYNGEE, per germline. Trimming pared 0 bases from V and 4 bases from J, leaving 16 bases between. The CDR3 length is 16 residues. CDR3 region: CASSVGGGGSGETQYF. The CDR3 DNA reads TGTGCCAGCAGCGTAGGGGGGGGGGGCTCCGGAGAGACCCAGTACTTC.

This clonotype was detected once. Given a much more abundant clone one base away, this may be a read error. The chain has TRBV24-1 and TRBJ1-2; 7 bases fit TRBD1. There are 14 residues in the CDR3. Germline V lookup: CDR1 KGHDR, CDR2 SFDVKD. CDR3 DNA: TGTGCCACCAGTGATGACAGGGTTAACTATGGCCACACCTTC. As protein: CATSDDRVNYGHTF.

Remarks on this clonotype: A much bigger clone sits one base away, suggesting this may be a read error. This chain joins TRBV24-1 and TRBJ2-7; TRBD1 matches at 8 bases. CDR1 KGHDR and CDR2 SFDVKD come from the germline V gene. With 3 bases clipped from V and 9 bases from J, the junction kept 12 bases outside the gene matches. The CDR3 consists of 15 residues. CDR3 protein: CATSDPRTGTDGQYF. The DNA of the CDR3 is TGTGCCACCAGTGATCCCCGGACAGGGACGGACGGGCAGTACTTC.

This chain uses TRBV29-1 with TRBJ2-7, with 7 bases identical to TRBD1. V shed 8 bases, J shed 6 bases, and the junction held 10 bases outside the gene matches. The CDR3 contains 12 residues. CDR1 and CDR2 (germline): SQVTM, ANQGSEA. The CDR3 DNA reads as TGCAGCTTGGACCGGGACAGTCGCGAGCAGTACTTC. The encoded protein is CSLDRDSREQYF.

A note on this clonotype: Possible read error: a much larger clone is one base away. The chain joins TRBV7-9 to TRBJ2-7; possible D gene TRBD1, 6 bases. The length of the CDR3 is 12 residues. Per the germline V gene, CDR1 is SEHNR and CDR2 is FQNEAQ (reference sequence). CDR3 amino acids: CAISLTGYGQYF. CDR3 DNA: TGTGCCATCAGTTTAACAGGGTACGGGCAGTACTTC.

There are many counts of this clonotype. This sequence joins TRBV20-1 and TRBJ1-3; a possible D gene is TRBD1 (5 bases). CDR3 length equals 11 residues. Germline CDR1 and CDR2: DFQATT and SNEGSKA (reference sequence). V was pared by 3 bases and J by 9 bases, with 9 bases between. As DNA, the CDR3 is TGCAGTGCTAGTCAGGGTCGCACCATATATTTT. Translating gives CSASQGRTIYF.

The CDR3 nucleotides read TGTGCCAGCAGCTTCTCGATGAACACTGAAGCTTTCTTT. Amino acid sequence: CASSFSMNTEAFF. This chain uses TRBV7-3 with TRBJ1-1; D is undetermined. In germline, CDR1 is SGHTA, CDR2 FQGTGA. The V end was cut by 3 bases, the J end by 0 bases, with 5 bases between. The CDR3 has 13 residues.